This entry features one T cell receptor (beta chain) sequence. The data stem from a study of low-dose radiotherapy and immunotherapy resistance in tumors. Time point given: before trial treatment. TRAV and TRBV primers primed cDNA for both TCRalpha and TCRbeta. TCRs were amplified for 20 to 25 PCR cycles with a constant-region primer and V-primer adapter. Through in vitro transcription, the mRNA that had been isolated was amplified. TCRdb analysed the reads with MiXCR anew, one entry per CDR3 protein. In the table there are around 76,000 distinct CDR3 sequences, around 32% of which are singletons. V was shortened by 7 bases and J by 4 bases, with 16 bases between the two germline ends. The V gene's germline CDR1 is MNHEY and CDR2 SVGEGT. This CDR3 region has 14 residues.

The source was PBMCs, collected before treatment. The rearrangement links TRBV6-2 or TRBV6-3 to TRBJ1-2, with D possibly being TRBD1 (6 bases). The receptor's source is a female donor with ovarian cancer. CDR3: CASTDGGPFYGYTF. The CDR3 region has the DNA TGTGCCAGCACCGACGGGGGCCCCTTCTATGGCTACACCTTC.